A selection of T cell receptor beta chains follows, all from one sample in a study of blood T cell repertoires in COVID-19. TCRdb's copy holds only in-frame clones and misses some; the assay was immunoSEQ multiplex PCR. The sample has about 280,000 clones, approximately 90% seen once. The sample was PBMCs or T cells enriched from blood (not recorded which). These TCRs come from a woman under 40 with acute COVID-19. Both conserved end residues are part of each CDR3. D genes are given only for firm matches. Some rows mark clone size as missing; the rest say once, few, many or name a class of expanded clone.

TRBJ2-2 | NA | TRBD1 | TRBV7-2 | CASSFPGQNANTGELFF | TGTGCCAGCAGCTTCCCGGGACAGAACGCGAACACCGGGGAGCTGTTTTTT
TRBJ1-1 | NA | NA | TRBV25-1 | CASSVGGAWYTEAFF | TGTGCCAGCAGTGTGGGGGGGGCGTGGTACACTGAAGCTTTCTTT
TRBJ2-2 | NA | TRBD2 | TRBV29-1 | CSALSILAANTGELFF | TGCAGCGCTTTGAGTATTCTAGCGGCCAACACCGGGGAGCTGTTTTTT
TRBJ2-2 | NA | TRBD2 | TRBV2 | CASKRNSGATNTGELFF | TGTGCCAGCAAACGCAATAGCGGGGCCACGAACACCGGGGAGCTGTTTTTT
TRBJ1-1 | NA | NA | TRBV2 | CASSGRSPNTEAFF | TGTGCCAGCAGTGGTCGGTCCCCGAACACTGAAGCTTTCTTT
TRBJ2-7 | NA | TRBD2 | TRBV6-1 | CASSGARAGGSYEQYF | TGTGCCAGCAGTGGCGCGCGAGCGGGAGGTTCCTACGAGCAGTACTTC
TRBJ2-3 | NA | TRBD1 | TRBV4-1 | CASSQVQGTDTQYF | TGCGCCAGCAGCCAAGTACAGGGGACAGATACGCAGTATTTT
TRBJ1-6 | NA | TRBD1 | TRBV25-1 | CASNIRDSPISPLHF | TGTGCCAGCAACATAAGGGACAGCCCAATTTCACCCCTCCACTTT
TRBJ1-1 | NA | TRBD1 | TRBV7-8 | CASSFAEGGTGQSNTEAFF | TGTGCCAGCAGCTTCGCCGAGGGAGGGACAGGACAATCGAACACTGAAGCTTTCTTT
TRBJ2-1 | NA | NA | TRBV18 | CASSLPGTDYNEQFF | TGTGCCAGCTCCCTCCCGGGAACAGACTACAATGAGCAGTTCTTC
TRBJ2-2 | few | TRBD1 | TRBV2 | CASRGTGRTGELFF | TGTGCCAGCAGAGGGACAGGGCGGACCGGGGAGCTGTTTTTT